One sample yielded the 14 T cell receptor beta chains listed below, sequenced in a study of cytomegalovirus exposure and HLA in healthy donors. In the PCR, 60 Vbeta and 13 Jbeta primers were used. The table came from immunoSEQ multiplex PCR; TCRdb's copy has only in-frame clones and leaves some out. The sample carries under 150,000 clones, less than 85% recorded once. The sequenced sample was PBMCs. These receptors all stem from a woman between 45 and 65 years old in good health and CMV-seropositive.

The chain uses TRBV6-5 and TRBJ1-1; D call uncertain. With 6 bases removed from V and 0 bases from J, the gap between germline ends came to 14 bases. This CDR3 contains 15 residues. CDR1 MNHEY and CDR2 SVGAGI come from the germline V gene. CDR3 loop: CASSYTEGMNTEAFF. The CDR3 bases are TGTGCCAGCAGCTATACCGAGGGAATGAACACTGAAGCTTTCTTT.

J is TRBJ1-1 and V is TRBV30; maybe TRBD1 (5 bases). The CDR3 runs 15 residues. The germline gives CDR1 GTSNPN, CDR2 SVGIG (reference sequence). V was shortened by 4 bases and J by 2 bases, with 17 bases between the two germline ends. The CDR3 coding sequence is TGTGCCTGGACGGAGGGGCGAATAATTAACACTGAAGCTTTCTTT. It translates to CAWTEGRIINTEAFF.

CDR3 in DNA: TGTGCCAGCAGCACCTCAGGACAGCAAGCAGATACGCAGTATTTT. Translating gives CASSTSGQQADTQYF. The gene calls are TRBV6-5 and TRBJ2-3; possible D gene TRBD1, 6 bases. Germline lookup yields CDR1 MNHEY and CDR2 SVGAGI. This CDR3 has 15 amino acids. Trimming removed 6 bases from V and 4 bases from J, with 17 bases in between.

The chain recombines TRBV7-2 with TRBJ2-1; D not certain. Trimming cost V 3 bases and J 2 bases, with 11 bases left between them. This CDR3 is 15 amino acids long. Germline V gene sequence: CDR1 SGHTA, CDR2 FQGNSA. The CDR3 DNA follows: TGTGCCAGCAGCTTGTTACAGATAACCTACAATGAGCAGTTCTTC. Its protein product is CASSLLQITYNEQFF.

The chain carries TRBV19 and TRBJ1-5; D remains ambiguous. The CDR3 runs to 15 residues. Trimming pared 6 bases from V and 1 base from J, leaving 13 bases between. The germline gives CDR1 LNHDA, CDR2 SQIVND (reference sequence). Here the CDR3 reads CASSPTLASNQPQHF. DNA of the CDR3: TGTGCCAGTAGCCCCACGCTAGCCAGCAATCAGCCCCAGCATTTT.

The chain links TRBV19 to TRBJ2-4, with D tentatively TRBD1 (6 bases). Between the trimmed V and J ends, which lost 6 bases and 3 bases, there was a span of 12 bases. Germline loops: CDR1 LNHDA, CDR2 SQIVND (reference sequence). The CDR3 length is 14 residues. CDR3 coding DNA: TGTGCCAGTAGCTCCCCAGGGGACAAAAACATTCAGTACTTC. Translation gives CASSSPGDKNIQYF.

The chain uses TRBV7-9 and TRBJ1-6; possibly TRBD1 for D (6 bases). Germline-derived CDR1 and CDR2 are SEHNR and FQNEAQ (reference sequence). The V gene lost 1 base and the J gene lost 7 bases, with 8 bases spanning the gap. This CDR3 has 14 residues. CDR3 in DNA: TGTGCCAGCAGCTTAGGGGGGCGGAATTCACCCCTCCACTTT. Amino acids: CASSLGGRNSPLHF.

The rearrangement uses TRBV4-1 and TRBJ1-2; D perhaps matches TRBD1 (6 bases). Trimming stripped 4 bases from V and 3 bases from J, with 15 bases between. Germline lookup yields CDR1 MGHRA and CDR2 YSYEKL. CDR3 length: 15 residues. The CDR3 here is CASSPRSDSYYGYTF. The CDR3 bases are TGCGCCAGCAGCCCCCGATCGGACAGTTACTATGGCTACACCTTC.

Written as DNA, the CDR3 is TGTGCCAGCAGCCGGACAAGGGACAATCAGCCCCAGCATTTT. This sequence encodes CASSRTRDNQPQHF. The chain is built from TRBV5-4 and TRBJ1-5; weak D call: TRBD1 (5 bases). The CDR3 consists of 14 residues. The V and J ends lost 4 bases and 3 bases respectively, with 11 bases between them. Germline CDR1 is SGHNT and CDR2 is YYREEE (reference sequence). Complete variable domain (other parts from reference TRBV5-4 and TRBJ1-5): ETGVTQSPTHLIKTRGQQVTLRCSSQSGHNTVSWYQQALGQGPQFIFQYYREEENGRGNFPPRFSGLQFPNYSSELNVNALELDDSALYLCASSRTRDNQPQHFGDGTRLSIL.

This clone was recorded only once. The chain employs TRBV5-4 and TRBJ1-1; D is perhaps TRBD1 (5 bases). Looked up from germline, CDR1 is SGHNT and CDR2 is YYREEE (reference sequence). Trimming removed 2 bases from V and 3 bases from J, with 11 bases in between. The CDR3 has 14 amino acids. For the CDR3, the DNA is TGTGCCAGCAGCTTAACCCCGGGGGACACTGAAGCTTTCTTT. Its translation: CASSLTPGDTEAFF.

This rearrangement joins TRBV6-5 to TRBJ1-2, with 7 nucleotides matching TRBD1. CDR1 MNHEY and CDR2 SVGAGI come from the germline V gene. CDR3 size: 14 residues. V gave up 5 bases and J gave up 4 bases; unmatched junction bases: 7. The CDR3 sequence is CASSLRGAFYGYTF. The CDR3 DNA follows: TGTGCCAGCAGTCTCAGGGGGGCATTCTATGGCTACACCTTC.

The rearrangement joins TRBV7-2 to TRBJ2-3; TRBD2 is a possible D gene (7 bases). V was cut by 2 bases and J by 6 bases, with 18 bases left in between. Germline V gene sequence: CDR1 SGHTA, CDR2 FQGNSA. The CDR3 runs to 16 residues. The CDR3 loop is CASSLLSGGGADTQYF. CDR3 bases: TGTGCCAGCAGCTTATTATCTGGCGGGGGCGCCGATACGCAGTATTTT.

CDR3 nucleotide sequence: TGTGCGTATAACTCGCAGGACAATGAGCAGTTCTTC. It encodes CAYNSQDNEQFF. V usage is TRBV30 and J usage is TRBJ2-1, with D unresolved. The germline V gene encodes CDR1 GTSNPN and CDR2 SVGIG (reference sequence). The CDR3 runs to 12 residues.

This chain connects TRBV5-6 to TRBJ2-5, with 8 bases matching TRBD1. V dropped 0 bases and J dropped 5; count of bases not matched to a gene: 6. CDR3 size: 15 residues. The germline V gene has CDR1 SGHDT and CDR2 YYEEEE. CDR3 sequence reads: CASSLGRGRGETQYF. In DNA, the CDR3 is TGTGCCAGCAGCTTGGGCAGGGGGCGTGGTGAGACCCAGTACTTC.